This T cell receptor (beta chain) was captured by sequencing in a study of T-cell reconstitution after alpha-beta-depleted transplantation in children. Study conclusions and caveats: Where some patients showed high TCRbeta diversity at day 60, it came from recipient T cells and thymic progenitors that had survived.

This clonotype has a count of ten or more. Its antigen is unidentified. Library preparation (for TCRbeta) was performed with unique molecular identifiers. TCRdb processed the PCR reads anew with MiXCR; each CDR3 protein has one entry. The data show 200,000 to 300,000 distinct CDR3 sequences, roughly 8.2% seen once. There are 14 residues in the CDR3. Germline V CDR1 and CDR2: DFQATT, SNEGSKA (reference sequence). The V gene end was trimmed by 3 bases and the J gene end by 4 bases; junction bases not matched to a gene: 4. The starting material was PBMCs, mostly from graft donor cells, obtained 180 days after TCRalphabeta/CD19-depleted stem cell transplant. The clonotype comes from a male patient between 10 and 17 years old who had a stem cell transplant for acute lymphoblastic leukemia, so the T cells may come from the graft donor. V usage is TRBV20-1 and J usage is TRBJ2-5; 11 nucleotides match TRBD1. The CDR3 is CSARGTGGAETQYF. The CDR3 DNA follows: TGCAGTGCTAGGGGGACAGGGGGGGCAGAGACCCAGTACTTC.